This T cell receptor (beta chain) was documented in a study of blood T cell repertoires in COVID-19. The assay was immunoSEQ multiplex PCR, and TCRdb's table has in-frame clones only and misses some. The data contain tens of thousands of clones, 83% of them seen just once; the ten biggest clones take up roughly 32%. This clone was counted a single time. With 1 base removed from V and 10 bases from J, the gap between germline ends came to 8 bases. Germline lookup yields CDR1 SGHTA and CDR2 FQGNSA. CDR3 size: 13 residues. The material sequenced was peripheral blood. The rearrangement uses TRBV7-2 and TRBJ1-6, with D hard to call. The source is an elderly woman with acute or convalescent COVID-19. The chain's CDR3 is CASSLGGNSPLHF. For the CDR3, the DNA is TGTGCCAGCAGCTTAGGAGGAAACTCACCCCTCCACTTT.